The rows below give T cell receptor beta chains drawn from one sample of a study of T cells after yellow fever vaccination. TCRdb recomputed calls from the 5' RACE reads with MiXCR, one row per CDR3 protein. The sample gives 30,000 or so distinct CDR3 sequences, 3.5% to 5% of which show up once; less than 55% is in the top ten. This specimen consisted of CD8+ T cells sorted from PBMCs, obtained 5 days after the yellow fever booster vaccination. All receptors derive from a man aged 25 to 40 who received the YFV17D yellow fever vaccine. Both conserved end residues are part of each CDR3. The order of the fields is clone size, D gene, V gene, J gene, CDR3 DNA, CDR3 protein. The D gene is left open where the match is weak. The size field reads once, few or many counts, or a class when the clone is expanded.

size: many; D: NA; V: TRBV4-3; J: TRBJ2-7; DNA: TGCGCCAGCAGCCCGTACCTGGACACAACCGCCTACGAGCAGTACTTC; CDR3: CASSPYLDTTAYEQYF
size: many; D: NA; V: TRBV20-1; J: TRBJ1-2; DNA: TGCAGTGCTGCCGGGACACCCGACGGCTACACCTTC; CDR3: CSAAGTPDGYTF
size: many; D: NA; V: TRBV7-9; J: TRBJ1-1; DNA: TGTGCCAGCAGCTTTCAGGGATTGAACACTGAAGCTTTCTTT; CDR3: CASSFQGLNTEAFF
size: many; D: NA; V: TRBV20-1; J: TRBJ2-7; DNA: TGCAGTGCTACCCCCGGGACGAGGGGGGAGCAGTACTTC; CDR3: CSATPGTRGEQYF
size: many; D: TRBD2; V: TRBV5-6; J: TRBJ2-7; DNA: TGTGCCAGCAGCGTGGGACTAGCGGAAGAGCAGTACTTC; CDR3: CASSVGLAEEQYF
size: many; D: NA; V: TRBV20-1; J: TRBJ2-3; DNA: TGCAGTGCTAGAGATCGCCAGGGGTCGCAGTATTTT; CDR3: CSARDRQGSQYF
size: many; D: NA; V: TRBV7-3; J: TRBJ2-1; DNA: TGTGCCAGCAGCTTGTTGGCAGCTTCGGGCAATGAGCAGTTCTTC; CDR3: CASSLLAASGNEQFF
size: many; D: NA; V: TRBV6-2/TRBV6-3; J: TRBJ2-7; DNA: TGTGCCAGCAGTTACTCCTCGGGGGCCTACGAGCAGTACTTC; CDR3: CASSYSSGAYEQYF
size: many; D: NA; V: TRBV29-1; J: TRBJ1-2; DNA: TGCAGCGTTCTCCTCGCGGTGTCCGGCTACACCTTC; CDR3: CSVLLAVSGYTF
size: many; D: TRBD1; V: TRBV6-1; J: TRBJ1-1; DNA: TGTGCCAGCAGTGTTAGGGGGCTTAACACTGAAGCTTTCTTT; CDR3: CASSVRGLNTEAFF
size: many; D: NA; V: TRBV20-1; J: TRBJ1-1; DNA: TGCAGTGCTGATGACAACCTGGCACGGGAAGCTTTCTTT; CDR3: CSADDNLAREAFF
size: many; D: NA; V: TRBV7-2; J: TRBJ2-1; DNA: TGTGCCAGCAGCGTACCAGGGGATGAGCAGTTCTTC; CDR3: CASSVPGDEQFF
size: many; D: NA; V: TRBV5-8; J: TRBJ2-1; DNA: TGTGCCAGCAGACCGCAGGGCCAATTGATGGATGAGCAGTTCTTC; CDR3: CASRPQGQLMDEQFF
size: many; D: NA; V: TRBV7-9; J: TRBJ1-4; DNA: TGTGCCAGCAGCTTAGCGGACGGTGAAAAACTGTTTTTT; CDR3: CASSLADGEKLFF
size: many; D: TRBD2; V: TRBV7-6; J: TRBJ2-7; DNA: TGTGCCAGCAGCCAGCTGGGACTAGCGGCTTCCTACGAGCAGTACTTC; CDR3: CASSQLGLAASYEQYF
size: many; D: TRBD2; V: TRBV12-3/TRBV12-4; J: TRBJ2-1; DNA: TGTGCCAGCAGTCCCACTAGCGGGGGAGCGGATGAGCAGTTCTTC; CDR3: CASSPTSGGADEQFF
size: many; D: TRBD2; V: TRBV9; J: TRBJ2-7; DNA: TGTGCCAGCAGCGACGGGGATGAAGCGGGAAGGCTTGGCGAGCAGTACTTC; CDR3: CASSDGDEAGRLGEQYF
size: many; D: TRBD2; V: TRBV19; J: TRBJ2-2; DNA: TGTGCCACCAAACTTACCCCCGGACTAGCGGGAGTTTTTTTAGAAACCGGGGAGCTGTTTTTT; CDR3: CATKLTPGLAGVFLETGELFF
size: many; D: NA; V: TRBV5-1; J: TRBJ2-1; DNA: TGCGCCAGCAGCTGGGACACTTACAATGAGCAGTTCTTC; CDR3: CASSWDTYNEQFF
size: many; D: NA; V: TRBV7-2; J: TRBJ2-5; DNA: TGTGCCAGCAGCTTGGACGGCTATCGGTTGGAGACCCAGTACTTC; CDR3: CASSLDGYRLETQYF
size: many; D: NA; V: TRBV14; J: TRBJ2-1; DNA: TGTGCCAGCAGCCCGGGGGCTCCCCTCAATGAGCAGTTCTTC; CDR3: CASSPGAPLNEQFF
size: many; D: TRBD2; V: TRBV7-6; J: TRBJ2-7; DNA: TGTGCCAGCAGCGTTACGACTAGCGGGATCAACGAGCAGTACTTC; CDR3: CASSVTTSGINEQYF
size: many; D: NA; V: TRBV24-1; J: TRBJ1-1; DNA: TGTGCCACCAGTGGGGGGAACACTGAAGCTTTCTTT; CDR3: CATSGGNTEAFF
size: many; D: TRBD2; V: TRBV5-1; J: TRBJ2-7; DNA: TGCGCCAGCAGTTCTAGCGGGAGGCCCTACGAGCAGTACTTC; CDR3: CASSSSGRPYEQYF